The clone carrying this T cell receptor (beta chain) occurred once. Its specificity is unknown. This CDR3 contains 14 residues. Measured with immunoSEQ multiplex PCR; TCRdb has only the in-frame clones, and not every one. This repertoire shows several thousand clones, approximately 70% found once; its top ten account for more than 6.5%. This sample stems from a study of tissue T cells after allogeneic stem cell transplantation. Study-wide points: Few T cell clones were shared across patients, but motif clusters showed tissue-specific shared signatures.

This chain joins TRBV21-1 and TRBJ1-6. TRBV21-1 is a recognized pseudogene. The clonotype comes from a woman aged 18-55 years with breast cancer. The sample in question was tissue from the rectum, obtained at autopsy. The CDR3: CASSSGEGDSPLHF. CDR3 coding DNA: TGTGCCAGCAGTTCGGGGGAAGGTGATTCACCCCTCCACTTT.